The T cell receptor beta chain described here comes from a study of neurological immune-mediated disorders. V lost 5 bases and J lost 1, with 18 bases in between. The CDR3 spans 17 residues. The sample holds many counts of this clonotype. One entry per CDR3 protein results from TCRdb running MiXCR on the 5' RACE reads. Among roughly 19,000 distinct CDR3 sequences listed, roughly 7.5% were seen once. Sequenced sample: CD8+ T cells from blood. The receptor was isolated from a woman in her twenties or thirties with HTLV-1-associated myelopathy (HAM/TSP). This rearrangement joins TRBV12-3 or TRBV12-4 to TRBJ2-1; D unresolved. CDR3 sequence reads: CASSPPGPPRSYNEQFF. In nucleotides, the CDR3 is TGTGCCAGCAGTCCCCCGGGCCCCCCGCGATCCTACAATGAGCAGTTCTTC.